The present TCR beta chain was sequenced within a study of cytomegalovirus exposure and HLA in healthy donors. Across the whole study: Within the Caucasian-associated ancestry cluster were approximately 77% of the approximately 400 genotyped donors.

The length of the CDR3 is 13 residues. Germline CDR1 SGHDT, CDR2 YYEEEE. The ends were cut back, 0 bases at V and 6 bases at J, with 7 bases in the middle. Primers: 60 Vbeta forward and 13 Jbeta reverse. The protocol was immunoSEQ multiplex PCR, while the TCRdb copy is restricted to in-frame clones and leaves out a portion. The sample has approximately 140,000 clones, roughly three quarters seen once. The sequence was collected from a woman aged 40-49 years in good health and CMV-seronegative. The material sequenced was PBMCs. The genes are TRBV5-6 and TRBJ1-5, with D possibly being TRBD1 (6 bases). This chain's CDR3 is CASSLGGGQPQHF. CDR3 nucleotide sequence: TGTGCCAGCAGCTTGGGAGGGGGTCAGCCCCAGCATTTT.